Below, one T cell receptor beta chain is given with its context. These data come from a study of long-term antiretroviral therapy in people with HIV. The CDR3 consists of 18 residues. Germline CDR1 LNHNV, CDR2 YYDKDF (reference sequence). After removal of 3 bases from V and 5 bases from J, the junction contained 17 bases not matched to a gene. Survey level was the resolution at which the v3.0 immunoSEQ assay ran. The table came from immunoSEQ multiplex PCR; TCRdb's copy has only in-frame clones and leaves some out. The sample lists 35,000 or so clones, 80% to 90% occurring once. The chain recombines TRBV15 with TRBJ2-5, with TRBD2 identical over 8 bases. The sample was unsorted PBMCs, taken 2.2 years after starting antiretroviral therapy. The clonotype was recovered from a young man with HIV. The CDR3 DNA reads as TGTGCCACCAGCAGGTCGGCGATCGGGGGGGGGATTGGGGAGACCCAGTACTTC. This translates into CATSRSAIGGGIGETQYF.